This T cell receptor beta chain comes out of a study of T cell responses to AZD1222 COVID-19 vaccine. The study, taken as a whole, reports: Along spike, vaccine-associated CD4 TCRs were found throughout, with dominance at 160-218 and 743-854. Repertoire sampling happened only post peak T cell response.

A note on this clone: Its matching antigen is unknown.

Germline V gives CDR1 SNHLY, CDR2 FYNNEI. This CDR3 region has 14 residues. Trimming stripped 2 bases from V and 4 bases from J, with 6 bases between. Sequencing was performed with immunoSEQ multiplex PCR; in TCRdb, only in-frame clones are kept and a portion is missing. The sample lists fewer than 100,000 clones; about 85% were seen once. The V and J genes are TRBV2 and TRBJ1-6; D gene unclear. The input for sequencing was peripheral blood, taken on day 0 of AZD1222 vaccination. This clonotype was obtained from an adult in good health. The CDR3 protein is CASSEPQYNSPLHF. DNA of the CDR3: TGTGCCAGCAGTGAACCACAATATAATTCACCCCTCCACTTT.